These 3 T cell receptor beta chains share one sample of origin, sequenced in a study of somatic mutations in cytotoxic T cells in rheumatoid arthritis. Clones were read by immunoSEQ multiplex PCR, and TCRdb kept only the in-frame ones, dropping some. Of just under 30,000 clones in the sample, around 90% were seen once. Material: CD8+ T cells sorted from blood. The receptors here all came from an adult with rheumatoid arthritis.

The rearrangement uses TRBV4-1 and TRBJ1-2; no clear D. V dropped 0 bases and J dropped 8 bases, with 10 bases sitting between them. CDR3 size: 13 residues. Per the germline V gene, CDR1 is MGHRA and CDR2 is YSYEKL. DNA for the CDR3: TGCGCCAGCAGCCAAGATAGGGTTTCGGGCTACACCTTC. Translation: CASSQDRVSGYTF.

The chain employs TRBV5-1 and TRBJ1-1; TRBD1 matches at 7 bases. CDR1 SGHRS and CDR2 YFSETQ come from the germline V gene. The length of the CDR3 is 17 residues. J gave up 0 bases and V 4 bases, and 12 bases lay outside the gene matches. The CDR3 DNA follows: TGCGCCAGCAGCGAGGCCTTGACAGGGCACATGAACACTGAAGCTTTCTTT. Its protein is CASSEALTGHMNTEAFF.

In nucleotides, the CDR3 is TGTGCCAGCAGCTTAACCGAGGGGCGCGACTATGGCTACACCTTC. Protein: CASSLTEGRDYGYTF. The chain has TRBV7-3 and TRBJ1-2; a possible D gene is TRBD1 (5 bases). V lost 0 bases, J lost 3 bases, and 11 bases lay in between. Germline values: CDR1 SGHTA, CDR2 FQGTGA. This CDR3 is built from 15 residues.